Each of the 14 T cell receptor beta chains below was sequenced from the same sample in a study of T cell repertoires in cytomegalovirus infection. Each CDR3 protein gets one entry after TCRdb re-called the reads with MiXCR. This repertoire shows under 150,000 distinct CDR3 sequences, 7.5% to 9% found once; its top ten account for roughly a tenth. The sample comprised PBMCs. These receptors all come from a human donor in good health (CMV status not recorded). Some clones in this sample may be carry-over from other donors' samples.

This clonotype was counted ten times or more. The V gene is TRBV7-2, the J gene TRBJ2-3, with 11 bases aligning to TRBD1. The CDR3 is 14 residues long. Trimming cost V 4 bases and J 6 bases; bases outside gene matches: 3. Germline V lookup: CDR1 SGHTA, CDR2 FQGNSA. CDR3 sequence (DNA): TGTGCCAGCAGCTACGGACAGGGGGCGGATACGCAGTATTTT. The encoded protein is CASSYGQGADTQYF.

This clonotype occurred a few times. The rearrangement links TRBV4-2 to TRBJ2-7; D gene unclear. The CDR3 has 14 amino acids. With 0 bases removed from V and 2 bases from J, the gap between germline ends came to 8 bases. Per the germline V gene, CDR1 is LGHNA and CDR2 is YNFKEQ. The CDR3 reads CASSQDFSAYEQYF. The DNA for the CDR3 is TGTGCCAGCAGCCAAGACTTCAGCGCCTACGAGCAGTACTTC.

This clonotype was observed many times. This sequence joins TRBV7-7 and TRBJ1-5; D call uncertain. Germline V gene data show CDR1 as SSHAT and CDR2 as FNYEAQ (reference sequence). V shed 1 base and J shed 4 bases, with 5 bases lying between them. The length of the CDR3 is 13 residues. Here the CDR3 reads CASSLDLNQPQHF. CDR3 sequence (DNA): TGTGCCAGCAGCTTAGATCTGAATCAGCCCCAGCATTTT.

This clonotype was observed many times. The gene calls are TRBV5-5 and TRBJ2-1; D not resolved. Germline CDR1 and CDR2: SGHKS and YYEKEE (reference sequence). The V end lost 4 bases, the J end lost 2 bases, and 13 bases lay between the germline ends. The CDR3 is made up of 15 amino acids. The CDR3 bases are TGTGCCAGCAGCCCTCTAGGGCCTCCCTACAATGAGCAGTTCTTC. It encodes CASSPLGPPYNEQFF. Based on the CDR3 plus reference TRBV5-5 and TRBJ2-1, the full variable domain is DAGVTQSPTHLIKTRGQQVTLRCSPISGHKSVSWYQQVLGQGPQFIFQYYEKEERGRGNFPDRFSARQFPNYSSELNVNALLLGDSALYLCASSPLGPPYNEQFFGPGTRLTVL.

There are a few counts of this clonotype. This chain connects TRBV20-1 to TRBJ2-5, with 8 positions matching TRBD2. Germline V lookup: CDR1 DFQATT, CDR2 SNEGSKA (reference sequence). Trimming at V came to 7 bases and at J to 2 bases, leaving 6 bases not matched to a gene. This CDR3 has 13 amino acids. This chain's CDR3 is CSGGGPGQETQYF. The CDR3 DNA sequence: TGCAGTGGCGGGGGGCCGGGGCAAGAGACCCAGTACTTC.

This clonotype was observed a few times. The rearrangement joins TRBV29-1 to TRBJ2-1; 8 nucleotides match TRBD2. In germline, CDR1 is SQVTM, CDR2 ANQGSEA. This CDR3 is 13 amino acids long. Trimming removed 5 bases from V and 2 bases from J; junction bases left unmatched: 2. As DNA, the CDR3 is TGCAGCGTTCAGGGACTAGCCTACAATGAGCAGTTCTTC. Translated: CSVQGLAYNEQFF.

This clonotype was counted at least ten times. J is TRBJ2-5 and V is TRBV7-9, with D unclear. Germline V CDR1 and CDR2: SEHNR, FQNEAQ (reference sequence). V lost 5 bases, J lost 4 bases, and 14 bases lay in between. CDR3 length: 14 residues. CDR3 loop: CASSPGSRRETQYF. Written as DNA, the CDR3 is TGTGCCAGCAGCCCGGGTAGCAGAAGAGAGACCCAGTACTTC.

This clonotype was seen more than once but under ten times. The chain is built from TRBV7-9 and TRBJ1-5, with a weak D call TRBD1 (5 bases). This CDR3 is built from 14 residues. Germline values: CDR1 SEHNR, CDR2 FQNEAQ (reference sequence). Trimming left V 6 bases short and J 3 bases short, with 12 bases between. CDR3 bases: TGTGCCAGCAGTCGGGACTTTTCCAATCAGCCCCAGCATTTT. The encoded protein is CASSRDFSNQPQHF.

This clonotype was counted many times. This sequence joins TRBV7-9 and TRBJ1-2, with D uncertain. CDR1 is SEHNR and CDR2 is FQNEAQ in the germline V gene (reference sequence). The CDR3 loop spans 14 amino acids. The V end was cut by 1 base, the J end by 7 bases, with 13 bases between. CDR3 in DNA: TGTGCCAGCAGCTTAGGGCCCCGGATCCTTGGCTACACCTTC. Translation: CASSLGPRILGYTF. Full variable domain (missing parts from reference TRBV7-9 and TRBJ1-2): DTGVSQNPRHKITKRGQNVTFRCDPISEHNRLYWYRQTLGQGPEFLTYFQNEAQLEKSRLLSDRFSAERPKGSFSTLEIQRTEQGDSAMYLCASSLGPRILGYTFGSGTRLTVV.

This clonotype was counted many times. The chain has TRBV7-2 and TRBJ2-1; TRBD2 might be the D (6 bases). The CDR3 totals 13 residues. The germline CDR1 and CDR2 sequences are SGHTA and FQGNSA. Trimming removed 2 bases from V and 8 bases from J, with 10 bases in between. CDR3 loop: CASSLRLAYEQFF. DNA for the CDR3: TGTGCCAGCAGCTTACGCCTAGCGTATGAGCAGTTCTTC.

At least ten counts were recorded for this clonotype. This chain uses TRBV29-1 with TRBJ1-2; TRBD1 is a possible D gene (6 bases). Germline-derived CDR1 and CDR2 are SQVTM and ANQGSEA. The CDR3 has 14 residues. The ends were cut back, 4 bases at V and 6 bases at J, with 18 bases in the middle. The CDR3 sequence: CSVGLLGGADGYTF. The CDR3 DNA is TGCAGCGTTGGTTTACTGGGGGGCGCGGATGGCTACACCTTC.

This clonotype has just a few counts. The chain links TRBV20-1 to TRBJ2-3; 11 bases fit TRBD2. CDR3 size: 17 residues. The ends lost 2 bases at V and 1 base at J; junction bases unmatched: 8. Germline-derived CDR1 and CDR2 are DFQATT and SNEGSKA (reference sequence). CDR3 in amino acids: CSARNSGGGLGTDTQYF. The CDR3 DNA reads TGCAGTGCTAGAAATAGCGGGGGGGGTCTCGGCACAGATACGCAGTATTTT.

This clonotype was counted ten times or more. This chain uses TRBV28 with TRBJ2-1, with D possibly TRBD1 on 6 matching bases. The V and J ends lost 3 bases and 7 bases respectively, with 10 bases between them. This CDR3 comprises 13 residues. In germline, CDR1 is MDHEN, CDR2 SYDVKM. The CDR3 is CASSFWGQNEQFF. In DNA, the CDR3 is TGTGCCAGCAGTTTTTGGGGGCAGAATGAGCAGTTCTTC.

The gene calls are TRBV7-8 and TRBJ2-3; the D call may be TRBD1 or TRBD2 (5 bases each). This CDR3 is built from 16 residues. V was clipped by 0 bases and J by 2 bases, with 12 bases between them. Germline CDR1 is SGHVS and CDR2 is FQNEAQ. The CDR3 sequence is CASSLAPGPNTDTQYF. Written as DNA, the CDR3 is TGTGCCAGCAGCTTAGCACCGGGACCCAACACAGATACGCAGTATTTT.